A single sample gave rise to the 12 T cell receptor beta chains below, sequenced in a study of blood T cell repertoires in COVID-19. The protocol was immunoSEQ multiplex PCR, while the TCRdb copy is restricted to in-frame clones and leaves out a portion. The sample records roughly 87,000 clones, more than 70% being singletons. Sequencing used peripheral blood. Source of these receptors: a man in his sixties with acute or convalescent COVID-19.

This clone is a singleton in its sample. Other nucleotide sequences from this sample produce the same CDR3. The J gene is TRBJ2-5, the V gene TRBV9, with 8 bases aligning to TRBD2. The CDR3 has 15 residues. The germline V gene has CDR1 SGDLS and CDR2 YYNGEE. The V gene end was trimmed by 0 bases and the J gene end by 5 bases; junction bases not matched to a gene: 6. The CDR3 DNA reads TGTGCCAGCAGCGTAGTTGCGGGAGGAGTGGAGACCCAGTACTTC. It specifies CASSVVAGGVETQYF.

This clone was counted a few times. The rearrangement links TRBV19 to TRBJ1-5; D call uncertain. Germline CDR1 and CDR2: LNHDA and SQIVND (reference sequence). Trimming removed 4 bases from V and 8 bases from J, with 12 bases in between. This CDR3 has 13 residues. Written as DNA, the CDR3 is TGTGCCAGTAGTAGTCAGGCCTTCGAGCCCCAGCATTTT. As protein: CASSSQAFEPQHF.

The chain recombines TRBV27 with TRBJ1-6; tentative D call: TRBD1 (5 bases). Germline CDR1 MNHEY, CDR2 SMNVEV (reference sequence). V gave up 9 bases and J gave up 2 bases, with 11 bases separating them. The CDR3 is 14 amino acids. In DNA form, the CDR3 reads TGTGCCAGTCGAACAGGTGCCTATAATTCACCCCTCCACTTT. This encodes CASRTGAYNSPLHF.

The chain links TRBV5-6 to TRBJ1-5; 9 bases align to TRBD1. V shed 4 bases, J shed 2 bases, and the junction held 7 bases outside the gene matches. This CDR3 contains 16 residues. Germline V gene data show CDR1 as SGHDT and CDR2 as YYEEEE. CDR3 protein: CASSLRTGVGNQPQHF. CDR3 nucleotides: TGTGCCAGCAGCCTGAGGACAGGGGTTGGCAATCAGCCCCAGCATTTT.

The chain recombines TRBV14 with TRBJ2-2; TRBD1 aligns across 9 bases. This CDR3 is built from 18 residues. V dropped 3 bases and J dropped 5; count of bases not matched to a gene: 13. Germline V gene sequence: CDR1 SGHDN, CDR2 FVKESK. DNA for the CDR3: TGTGCCAGCAGCCAGACCCTTACCAGGACAGGGGTTACCGGGGAGCTGTTTTTT. It codes for CASSQTLTRTGVTGELFF.

This clone was counted a few times. V and J are TRBV12-3 or TRBV12-4 and TRBJ1-2, with unresolved D. The ends were cut back, 7 bases at V and 13 bases at J, with 7 bases in the middle. This CDR3 has 8 residues. Here the CDR3 reads CASTPRTF. CDR3 DNA: TGTGCCAGCACCCCTCGCACCTTC.

This chain uses TRBV19 with TRBJ2-3; D possibly corresponds to TRBD1 (6 bases). The germline V gene encodes CDR1 LNHDA and CDR2 SQIVND (reference sequence). The CDR3 extends over 14 amino acids. V was pared by 6 bases and J by 2 bases, with 12 bases between. Here the CDR3 DNA reads TGTGCCAGTAGACACAGGGTCCCCACAGATACGCAGTATTTT. It specifies CASRHRVPTDTQYF. Based on the CDR3 plus reference TRBV19 and TRBJ2-3, the full variable domain is DGGITQSPKYLFRKEGQNVTLSCEQNLNHDAMYWYRQDPGQGLRLIYYSQIVNDFQKGDIAEGYSVSREKKESFPLTVTSAQKNPTAFYLCASRHRVPTDTQYFGPGTRLTVL.

The chain recombines TRBV9 with TRBJ1-3; TRBD1 agrees at 8 bases. CDR3 size: 14 residues. The germline V gene has CDR1 SGDLS and CDR2 YYNGEE. V lost 4 bases, J lost 4 bases, and 4 bases stayed unmatched. As DNA, the CDR3 is TGTGCCAGCAGCTCTAACAGGGGGGGAAACACCATATATTTT. Its translation: CASSSNRGGNTIYF.

CDR3 residues: CASSPPGGPDTGELFF. The CDR3 nucleotides are TGTGCCAGCAGCCCCCCGGGGGGTCCAGACACCGGGGAGCTGTTTTTT. The chain links TRBV4-2 to TRBJ2-2; 7 nucleotides agree with TRBD2. Germline CDR1 LGHNA, CDR2 YNFKEQ. The CDR3 loop spans 16 amino acids. The V gene end was trimmed by 4 bases and the J gene end by 3 bases; junction bases not matched to a gene: 8.

Remarks on this clone: This sample also contains other DNA sequences that code for the same CDR3. The rearrangement links TRBV5-1 to TRBJ2-6, with D tentatively TRBD1 (5 bases). Trimming shortened V by 2 bases and J by 0 bases, and 6 bases separated the two germline ends. Germline loops: CDR1 SGHRS, CDR2 YFSETQ. The CDR3 consists of 15 residues. CDR3 DNA: TGCGCCAGCAGCTTAGACAGCTCTGGGGCCAACGTCCTGACTTTC. Amino acid sequence: CASSLDSSGANVLTF.

The rearrangement uses TRBV2 and TRBJ1-5, with unresolved D. The CDR3 length is 15 residues. The V end was cut by 4 bases, the J end by 3 bases, with 13 bases between. Germline V CDR1 and CDR2: SNHLY, FYNNEI. The CDR3 protein is CASSVGNPVNQPQHF. The CDR3 DNA is TGTGCCAGCAGTGTCGGGAATCCAGTCAATCAGCCCCAGCATTTT.

The chain employs TRBV19 and TRBJ1-5, with 10 positions matching TRBD1. The CDR3 covers 16 residues. Germline V gene sequence: CDR1 LNHDA, CDR2 SQIVND (reference sequence). V lost 4 bases to trimming and J lost 6 bases; unmatched junction nucleotides: 9. CDR3 protein: CASSTGDRGGGQPQHF. The CDR3, as DNA: TGTGCCAGTAGTACCGGGGACAGGGGAGGGGGTCAGCCCCAGCATTTT.